Listed below are T cell receptor beta chains from one sample, sequenced in a study of blood T cell repertoires in COVID-19. Generated by immunoSEQ multiplex PCR, the TCRdb table keeps only in-frame clones and is missing some. The table records fewer than 250,000 clones, around four fifths of them present only once. The sequencing sample was made of peripheral blood. The receptor set was obtained from a man aged 25-45 years with active or convalescent COVID-19. The CDR3 runs from the conserved cysteine through the conserved F or W. The D gene is left open where the match is weak. Where a row states a size, it is once, few, many or the class of an expanded clone; other rows omit it.

>15|TRBV6-4|TRBJ1-2|-|-
CASSDGAGRCHGYTF
TGTGCCAGCAGTGACGGAGCAGGGAGGTGCCATGGCTACACCTTC
>13|TRBV12-3/TRBV12-4|TRBJ1-2|-|-
CASSLSRVDGYTF
TGTGCCAGCAGTTTATCGCGGGTGGATGGCTACACCTTC
>15|TRBV28|TRBJ1-2|-|-
CASSSQGPLVYGYTF
TGTGCCAGCAGTTCACAGGGCCCGCTAGTCTATGGCTACACCTTC
>17|TRBV19|TRBJ1-2|once|-
CASTDEREYLGNYGYTF
TGTGCCAGTACCGACGAAAGGGAGTATTTGGGGAACTATGGCTACACCTTC
>12|TRBV30|TRBJ1-1|many|-
CAWSWGDTEAFF
TGTGCCTGGAGTTGGGGGGACACTGAAGCTTTCTTT
>16|TRBV19|TRBJ1-6|-|-
CASRGLRPGQLSPLHF
TGTGCCAGTAGGGGGTTGCGGCCGGGACAACTATCACCCCTCCACTTT
>16|TRBV15|TRBJ2-3|-|TRBD1
CATSRGDRELPDTQYF
TGTGCCACCAGCAGAGGTGACAGGGAATTACCAGATACGCAGTATTTT
>13|TRBV19|TRBJ1-1|-|-
CASSLGVNTEAFF
TGTGCCAGTAGCCTAGGGGTGAACACTGAAGCTTTCTTT
>14|TRBV29-1|TRBJ2-7|-|TRBD2
CSVELAGGPSEQYF
TGCAGCGTTGAATTAGCGGGAGGGCCGTCCGAGCAGTACTTC
>15|TRBV25-1|TRBJ1-4|-|TRBD1
CASSAVTGANEKLFF
TGTGCCAGCAGTGCCGTGACAGGGGCTAATGAAAAACTGTTTTTT
>17|TRBV28|TRBJ1-2|-|-
CAIRQNPRRPVNYGYTF
TGTGCCATCCGACAGAACCCCCGTAGACCTGTTAACTATGGCTACACCTTC
>13|TRBV2|TRBJ2-7|large|TRBD1
CASKGQGVYEQYF
TGTGCCAGCAAGGGACAGGGAGTGTACGAGCAGTACTTC
>13|TRBV4-1|TRBJ1-4|few|-
CASSQQGGEKLFF
TGCGCCAGCAGCCAACAGGGTGGAGAAAAACTGTTTTTT
>17|TRBV4-1|TRBJ2-1|few|TRBD2
CASSQTGTSGRHNEQFF
TGCGCCAGCAGCCAAACCGGGACTAGCGGGAGGCACAATGAGCAGTTCTTC
>14|TRBV27|TRBJ2-3|-|-
CASSFLRGPDTQYF
TGTGCCAGCAGTTTTCTTAGAGGTCCAGATACGCAGTATTTT
>16|TRBV7-2|TRBJ2-3|-|TRBD2
CASSPTSGGVTDTQYF
TGTGCCAGCAGCCCAACTAGCGGGGGGGTGACAGATACGCAGTATTTT
>15|TRBV5-1|TRBJ1-2|-|TRBD1
CASSTPGQEIYGYTF
TGCGCCAGCAGCACTCCGGGACAGGAGATTTATGGCTACACCTTC
>15|TRBV5-1|TRBJ2-1|-|TRBD2
CASSLGTSGNNEQFF
TGCGCCAGCAGCTTGGGGACTAGCGGGAACAATGAGCAGTTCTTC
>14|TRBV5-1|TRBJ1-4|-|-
CASSYTAAGEKLFF
TGCGCCAGCAGCTATACGGCCGCGGGTGAAAAACTGTTTTTT
>15|TRBV11-2|TRBJ2-2|-|-
CASSLFQSDTGELFF
TGTGCCAGCAGTCTCTTTCAGTCCGACACCGGGGAGCTGTTTTTT
>16|TRBV6-1|TRBJ2-5|-|TRBD2
CASSERPAGGEETQYF
TGTGCCAGCAGTGAACGACCGGCGGGAGGGGAAGAGACCCAGTACTTC
>16|TRBV2|TRBJ1-3|-|TRBD1
CASSGQGVFSGNTIYF
TGTGCCAGCAGTGGACAGGGGGTGTTCTCTGGAAACACCATATATTTT
>15|TRBV4-1|TRBJ2-5|-|-
CASSQGSGLQETQYF
TGCGCCAGCAGCCAAGGTTCGGGTTTACAAGAGACCCAGTACTTC
>13|TRBV11-3|TRBJ1-1|-|TRBD1
CASSLDTGAEAFF
TGTGCCAGCAGCTTAGACACAGGGGCTGAAGCTTTCTTT
>18|TRBV11-2|TRBJ1-4|once|TRBD1
CASSLDRTGGATNEKLFF
TGTGCCAGCAGCTTGGACCGGACAGGGGGGGCAACTAATGAAAAACTGTTTTTT
>16|TRBV5-4|TRBJ1-2|-|TRBD1
CASSLPGTGGAGGYTF
TGTGCCAGCAGCTTACCCGGGACAGGGGGCGCAGGGGGCTACACCTTC
>14|TRBV5-4|TRBJ1-5|few|-
CASSLDRSNQPQHF
TGTGCCAGCAGCTTGGATCGGAGCAATCAGCCCCAGCATTTT
>13|TRBV6-5|TRBJ2-7|-|-
CASSYGRTYEQYF
TGTGCCAGCAGTTACGGTAGAACCTACGAGCAGTACTTC
>15|TRBV9|TRBJ1-3|-|-
CASSLRADVSAGIYF
TGTGCCAGCAGCCTGAGGGCCGACGTATCGGCAGGCATATATTTT
>13|TRBV27|TRBJ1-2|-|-
CASSFGGDYGYTF
TGTGCCAGCAGTTTCGGGGGAGACTATGGCTACACCTTC
>16|TRBV27|TRBJ1-6|few|-
CASSPTAGPSLWPLHF
TGTGCCAGCAGCCCCACCGCGGGACCCTCTCTATGGCCCCTCCACTTT
>14|TRBV5-1|TRBJ2-5|-|TRBD1
CASSGDRAGGTQYF
TGCGCCAGCAGCGGGGACAGGGCAGGGGGGACCCAGTACTTC
>15|TRBV28|TRBJ2-1|-|-
CASSLRGGVSNEQFF
TGTGCCAGCAGTCTAAGAGGGGGGGTTTCCAATGAGCAGTTCTTC
>13|TRBV18|TRBJ1-5|-|TRBD1
CASSMDRDQPQHF
TGTGCCAGCTCAATGGACAGGGACCAGCCCCAGCATTTT
>15|TRBV6-5|TRBJ1-2|-|TRBD1
CASTPGQGWHYGYTF
TGTGCCAGCACACCTGGACAGGGGTGGCACTATGGCTACACCTTC
>16|TRBV2|TRBJ2-1|-|TRBD2
CASSSRTSGSLDEQFF
TGTGCCAGCAGTTCCCGGACTAGCGGGAGCCTAGATGAGCAGTTCTTC
>17|TRBV4-3|TRBJ2-1|-|TRBD2
CASSQDKDLAGANEQFF
TGCGCCAGCAGCCAAGATAAAGACCTAGCGGGGGCTAATGAGCAGTTCTTC
>16|TRBV24-1|TRBJ2-5|-|TRBD2
CATSERAGGPVETQYF
TGTGCCACCAGTGAAAGAGCGGGGGGGCCAGTGGAGACCCAGTACTTC
>14|TRBV6-5|TRBJ2-7|-|TRBD2
CASSYGLAGVEQYF
TGTGCCAGCAGTTACGGACTAGCGGGAGTCGAGCAGTACTTC
>18|TRBV4-1|TRBJ2-3|-|-
CASSQERTRDLNTDTQYF
TGCGCCAGCAGCCAAGAAAGGACCCGGGACTTGAACACAGATACGCAGTATTTT
>15|TRBV6-6|TRBJ2-1|-|-
CASSYETLSYNEQFF
TGTGCCAGCAGTTACGAGACTCTTTCCTACAATGAGCAGTTCTTC
>14|TRBV6-1|TRBJ1-2|once|-
CASSEAASLYGYTF
TGTGCCAGCAGTGAAGCCGCGTCGCTATATGGCTACACCTTC
>16|TRBV11-2|TRBJ1-1|few|TRBD1
CASSATGDRGLPRAFF
TGTGCCAGCAGCGCTACTGGGGACAGGGGACTCCCTAGGGCTTTCTTT
>16|TRBV4-3|TRBJ2-5|-|TRBD2
CASSQVASRGGETQYF
TGCGCCAGCAGCCAAGTCGCTAGCCGCGGGGGGGAGACCCAGTACTTC
>16|TRBV28|TRBJ2-1|few|TRBD2
CASSPGTSGTSGIGFF
TGTGCCAGCAGCCCCGGGACTAGCGGGACGTCGGGGATCGGGTTCTTC
>15|TRBV5-5|TRBJ2-7|-|-
CASSETGTRHYEQYF
TGTGCCAGCAGCGAGACCGGGACACGCCACTACGAGCAGTACTTC
>13|TRBV3-1/TRBV3-2|TRBJ1-3|many|-
CASSRQERNTIYF
TGTGCCAGCAGTAGACAGGAGAGAAACACCATATATTTT
>15|TRBV7-8|TRBJ1-6|-|-
CASSPQVGAKTPLHF
TGTGCCAGCAGCCCCCAGGTGGGGGCTAAGACACCCCTCCACTTT
>15|TRBV5-8|TRBJ2-1|-|-
CASSLGQINYNEQFF
TGTGCCAGCAGCTTGGGACAGATAAACTACAATGAGCAGTTCTTC
>18|TRBV5-1|TRBJ2-5|-|-
CASSLVLRGQRPQETQYF
TGCGCCAGCAGCTTGGTGCTGAGAGGACAGCGCCCACAAGAGACCCAGTACTTC